These 21 T cell receptor beta chains originate from one sample sequenced in a study of blood T cell repertoires in COVID-19. Here immunoSEQ multiplex PCR was the method, and the copy in TCRdb shows in-frame clones only, minus some. The repertoire holds roughly 70,000 clones, with 80% to 90% as singletons. What was sequenced was peripheral blood. The receptors were gathered from a man aged 80 or over with COVID-19, enrolled during active disease.

The CDR3 nucleotides are TGTGCCAGCAGCGTCTTTAGAGGGGGCGACTATGGCTACACCTTC. This codes for CASSVFRGGDYGYTF. V usage is TRBV4-2 and J usage is TRBJ1-2; 7 bases are a match to TRBD1. The germline gives CDR1 LGHNA, CDR2 YNFKEQ. CDR3 length: 15 residues. The V gene end was trimmed by 5 bases and the J gene end by 3 bases; junction bases not matched to a gene: 9.

DNA for the CDR3: TGTGCCAGTAGTAGGTCCGGGACAGGGGGTCTTGGCTACACCTTC. Protein sequence: CASSRSGTGGLGYTF. The V and J genes are TRBV19 and TRBJ1-2, with 11 bases fitting TRBD1. Germline V lookup: CDR1 LNHDA, CDR2 SQIVND (reference sequence). Unmatched junction bases numbered 8, after V lost 4 bases and J lost 7 bases. CDR3 length equals 15 residues.

The V gene is TRBV25-1, the J gene TRBJ1-1, with D possibly TRBD1 on 6 matching bases. V was trimmed by 5 bases and J by 4 bases, leaving 14 bases between them. CDR3 length equals 14 residues. Germline CDR1 and CDR2: MGHDK and SYGVNS. CDR3 bases: TGTGCCAGCAGTCCCGTGGACAGTTTCACTGAAGCTTTCTTT. Protein product: CASSPVDSFTEAFF.

This clone was recorded once. This chain connects TRBV7-9 to TRBJ1-2; no clear D. The CDR3 sequence is 13 residues long. Germline V gene data show CDR1 as SEHNR and CDR2 as FQNEAQ (reference sequence). The V gene lost 5 bases and the J gene lost 3 bases, with 10 bases spanning the gap. The CDR3 spells CASSPEADYGYTF. DNA of the CDR3: TGTGCCAGCAGCCCCGAGGCTGACTATGGCTACACCTTC.

This chain connects TRBV5-4 to TRBJ1-1, with D unresolved. The CDR3 consists of 13 residues. Trimming pared 7 bases from V and 0 bases from J, leaving 10 bases between. Germline assignment: CDR1 SGHNT and CDR2 YYREEE (reference sequence). The CDR3 sequence: CASGPNLNTEAFF. DNA for the CDR3: TGTGCCAGCGGCCCAAACCTGAACACTGAAGCTTTCTTT.

This clone showed up just once. The V and J genes are TRBV15 and TRBJ1-2, with D possibly TRBD1 on 6 matching bases. This CDR3 is built from 15 residues. Trimming stripped 3 bases from V and 4 bases from J, with 15 bases between. Germline V lookup: CDR1 LNHNV, CDR2 YYDKDF (reference sequence). CDR3: CATSRGRDTFYGYTF. The CDR3 DNA is TGTGCCACCAGCAGGGGGAGGGACACCTTCTATGGCTACACCTTC.

This chain links TRBV24-1 with TRBJ2-3; 8 bases map to TRBD1. After removal of 4 bases from V and 7 bases from J, the junction contained 12 bases not matched to a gene. The CDR3 runs 16 residues. The germline CDR1 and CDR2 sequences are KGHDR and SFDVKD. CDR3 sequence reads: CATSDPGQGESNTQYF. CDR3 sequence (DNA): TGTGCCACCAGTGACCCCGGACAGGGAGAATCGAATACGCAGTATTTT.

In its sample, this clone was seen a few times. The CDR3, as DNA: TGTGCCAGCAGCCGGACGGAGGAGCTCTATGGCTACACCTTC. Translating it yields CASSRTEELYGYTF. The rearrangement joins TRBV7-8 to TRBJ1-2; D not certain. From germline, CDR1 is SGHVS and CDR2 FQNEAQ. This CDR3 is built from 14 residues. Deletions cut 5 bases from V and 4 bases from J, with 14 bases between. Full variable domain (rest looked up from reference TRBV7-8 and TRBJ1-2): GAGVSQSPRYKVAKRGQDVALRCDPISGHVSLFWYQQALGQGPEFLTYFQNEAQLDKSGLPSDRFFAERPEGSVSTLKIQRTQQEDSAVYLCASSRTEELYGYTFGSGTRLTVV.

This chain joins TRBV19 and TRBJ2-5; D might be TRBD2 (5 bases). Deletions cut 4 bases from V and 7 bases from J, with 13 bases between. CDR1 LNHDA and CDR2 SQIVND come from the germline V gene (reference sequence). The CDR3 is 13 amino acids. CDR3 nucleotides: TGTGCCAGTAGTACCGGACTCGGCGGGACCCAGTACTTC. It encodes CASSTGLGGTQYF.

This chain connects TRBV3-1 (or the pseudogene TRBV3-2) to TRBJ2-7; D is undetermined. The germline V gene encodes CDR1 LGHDT and CDR2 YNNKEL (reference sequence). This CDR3 region has 12 residues. The V gene lost 1 base and the J gene lost 5 bases, with 6 bases spanning the gap. CDR3 protein: CASSQASDEQYF. As DNA, the CDR3 is TGTGCCAGCAGCCAAGCGAGTGACGAGCAGTACTTC.

CDR3 DNA sequence: TGTGCCAGCAGCCCAACAGGAACATCCGCCCGTGAGCAGTTCTTC. Its protein product is CASSPTGTSAREQFF. The chain joins TRBV5-4 to TRBJ2-1, with a tentative D call TRBD1 (5 bases). The V gene's germline CDR1 is SGHNT and CDR2 YYREEE (reference sequence). V shed 4 bases and J shed 9 bases, with 20 bases lying between them. The CDR3 loop spans 15 amino acids.

The gene calls are TRBV19 and TRBJ1-2; 7 bases are shared with TRBD1. The CDR3 extends over 17 amino acids. Germline CDR1 is LNHDA and CDR2 is SQIVND (reference sequence). V gave up 7 bases and J gave up 0 bases; unmatched junction bases: 14. CDR3 amino acids: CASNALPGTESNYGYTF. CDR3 coding DNA: TGTGCCAGTAACGCTCTTCCCGGGACAGAGTCTAACTATGGCTACACCTTC.

The J gene is TRBJ2-5, the V gene TRBV7-2, with TRBD2 matching over 7 bases. V was pared by 3 bases and J by 5 bases, with 3 bases of the junction left unmatched. Germline V lookup: CDR1 SGHTA, CDR2 FQGNSA. The CDR3 is 13 amino acids. CDR3 DNA: TGTGCCAGCAGCTTTATGGGGGGGGAGACCCAGTACTTC. It specifies CASSFMGGETQYF.

The rearrangement joins TRBV18 to TRBJ1-2; tentatively, D is TRBD1 (6 bases). The germline V and J ends were trimmed by 5 bases and 4 bases, with 14 bases remaining between them. Per germline, CDR1 KGHSH and CDR2 LQKENI. This CDR3 is built from 14 residues. The CDR3 region has the DNA TGTGCCAGCTCATCACTAGGACAGCTCTATGGCTACACCTTC. This codes for CASSSLGQLYGYTF.

The CDR3 DNA reads as TGTGCCAGCAGCTCCAGGGGACCCTACGAGCAGTACTTC. Amino acid sequence: CASSSRGPYEQYF. V usage is TRBV5-5 and J usage is TRBJ2-7; perhaps TRBD1 as D (6 bases). V shed 3 bases and J shed 2 bases, with 9 bases lying between them. Germline CDR1 is SGHKS and CDR2 is YYEKEE (reference sequence). The CDR3 spans 13 residues.

The CDR3 region is CASSWQGAYEQYF. As DNA, the CDR3 is TGTGCCAGTAGTTGGCAGGGGGCCTACGAGCAGTACTTC. The rearrangement joins TRBV19 to TRBJ2-7, with 7 bases identical to TRBD1. After removal of 5 bases from V and 2 bases from J, the junction contained 3 bases not matched to a gene. This CDR3 has 13 residues. CDR1 is LNHDA and CDR2 is SQIVND in the germline V gene (reference sequence).

With regard to this clone: Compared with germline, one end of the junction differs, possibly owing to a read error. The genes are TRBV4-2 and TRBJ1-4; 8 nucleotides align to TRBD1. This CDR3 contains 14 residues. Germline V CDR1 and CDR2: LGHNA, YNFKEQ. The CDR3 coding sequence is TGTGCCAGCAGCCAGAATGTTGGACAGGGTTTTTTGATTTTT. Encoded protein: CASSQNVGQGFLIF.

The chain combines TRBV12-5 with TRBJ1-5, with unresolved D. V was shortened by 1 base and J by 5 bases, with 15 bases between the two germline ends. The CDR3 spans 16 residues. Germline lookup yields CDR1 LGHNT and CDR2 FRNRAP. CDR3: CASGLAQGGYDQPQHF. The DNA for the CDR3 is TGTGCTAGTGGTTTGGCCCAAGGCGGATATGATCAGCCCCAGCATTTT.

Only one count was recorded for this clone. This chain links TRBV5-1 with TRBJ2-1; 8 positions agree with TRBD2. Germline trimming cut 4 bases from V and 8 bases from J; bases unmatched to any gene: 5. Germline V lookup: CDR1 SGHRS, CDR2 YFSETQ. This CDR3 spans 13 amino acids. The CDR3: CASSPGLVDEQFF. The CDR3 nucleotides read TGCGCCAGCAGCCCGGGACTAGTAGATGAGCAGTTCTTC.

V gene TRBV19 combines with J gene TRBJ1-5; the D gene is possibly TRBD1 (6 bases). The CDR3 runs to 16 residues. V gave up 4 bases and J gave up 0 bases, with 13 bases separating them. Per the germline V gene, CDR1 is LNHDA and CDR2 is SQIVND (reference sequence). DNA of the CDR3: TGTGCCAGTAGTAAGGGACAACCTTATAGCAATCAGCCCCAGCATTTT. Translated: CASSKGQPYSNQPQHF.

This sequence joins TRBV2 and TRBJ1-1; TRBD1 is a possible D gene (6 bases). The germline V gene has CDR1 SNHLY and CDR2 FYNNEI. The CDR3 sequence is 14 residues long. V lost 6 bases, J lost 3 bases, and 14 bases lay in between. The DNA of the CDR3 is TGTGCCAGCAGCCAGGGACAAGCGTACACTGAAGCTTTCTTT. The encoded protein is CASSQGQAYTEAFF.